The rows below give T cell receptor beta chains drawn from one sample of a study of T cell responses to AZD1222 COVID-19 vaccine. Using immunoSEQ multiplex PCR, the repertoire was profiled, and TCRdb retains in-frame clones only, with some absent. The table has 150,000 to 200,000 clones, around 90% seen once. The source was peripheral blood, collected on day 0 of AZD1222 vaccination. These receptors were collected from an adult in good health. CDR3s include the opening cysteine and the closing phenylalanine or tryptophan. The order of the fields is J gene, D gene, V gene, clone size, CDR3 DNA, CDR3 protein. The D gene is left open where the match is weak. Rows may omit the clone size; those that give it use once, few, many or a size class.

j_gene: TRBJ1-1
d_gene: NA
v_gene: TRBV5-1
abundance: NA
CDR3nt: TGCGCCAGCAGCTTGGGGCTTCAGGGGTCCAACACTGAAGCTTTCTTT
CDR3aa: CASSLGLQGSNTEAFF

j_gene: TRBJ1-2
d_gene: NA
v_gene: TRBV4-2
abundance: NA
CDR3nt: TGTGCCAGCAGCCAAGCCGCGGGGGGCTTCGACTATGGCTACACCTTC
CDR3aa: CASSQAAGGFDYGYTF

j_gene: TRBJ2-7
d_gene: TRBD1
v_gene: TRBV4-1
abundance: NA
CDR3nt: TGCGCCAGCAGCCCCGAGACAGGGGGTTACGAGCAGTACTTC
CDR3aa: CASSPETGGYEQYF

j_gene: TRBJ1-5
d_gene: NA
v_gene: TRBV5-5
abundance: NA
CDR3nt: TGTGCCAGCAGCTTGGGGGGGGCTGGCAATCAGCCCCAGCATTTT
CDR3aa: CASSLGGAGNQPQHF

j_gene: TRBJ1-4
d_gene: NA
v_gene: TRBV4-2
abundance: NA
CDR3nt: TGTGCCAGCAGCCGCGAAACAGGGCGAAGGAGCGAAAAACTGTTTTTT
CDR3aa: CASSRETGRRSEKLFF

j_gene: TRBJ1-4
d_gene: NA
v_gene: TRBV30
abundance: NA
CDR3nt: TGTGCCTGGAGTATACAGCTCAATGAAAAACTGTTTTTT
CDR3aa: CAWSIQLNEKLFF

j_gene: TRBJ1-2
d_gene: NA
v_gene: TRBV6-5
abundance: NA
CDR3nt: TGTGCCAGCAGTTACGGGGGGATGCGGTACACCTTC
CDR3aa: CASSYGGMRYTF

j_gene: TRBJ2-5
d_gene: TRBD2
v_gene: TRBV19
abundance: NA
CDR3nt: TGTGCCAGTAGTGGCCCGGGGGGGCCAGAGACCCAGTACTTC
CDR3aa: CASSGPGGPETQYF

j_gene: TRBJ2-3
d_gene: TRBD2
v_gene: TRBV5-1
abundance: NA
CDR3nt: TGCGCCAGCAGCTTGGACCTAGCGGGAGGCATGAACCAGTATTTT
CDR3aa: CASSLDLAGGMNQYF

j_gene: TRBJ2-3
d_gene: NA
v_gene: TRBV19
abundance: NA
CDR3nt: TGTGCCAGTAGTATGATCGGGGGAGCAGATACGCAGTATTTT
CDR3aa: CASSMIGGADTQYF

j_gene: TRBJ1-1
d_gene: NA
v_gene: TRBV18
abundance: NA
CDR3nt: TGTGCCAGCTCACTTGACAGGAACACTGAAGCTTTCTTT
CDR3aa: CASSLDRNTEAFF

j_gene: TRBJ1-5
d_gene: NA
v_gene: TRBV27
abundance: once
CDR3nt: TGTGCCAGCAGTTTAGTGGCGTCTGGACAGCCCCAGCATTTT
CDR3aa: CASSLVASGQPQHF

j_gene: TRBJ1-2
d_gene: NA
v_gene: TRBV12-3/TRBV12-4
abundance: NA
CDR3nt: TGTGCCAGCAGAACCGACGGGAGTGTTGGCTACACCTTC
CDR3aa: CASRTDGSVGYTF

j_gene: TRBJ2-7
d_gene: NA
v_gene: TRBV3-1/TRBV3-2
abundance: NA
CDR3nt: TGTGCCAGCGGGAGGGGGATGTCCTACGAGCAGTACTTC
CDR3aa: CASGRGMSYEQYF

j_gene: TRBJ2-7
d_gene: NA
v_gene: TRBV28
abundance: NA
CDR3nt: TGTGCCAGCAGTATTGGGGCTTACGAGCAGTACTTC
CDR3aa: CASSIGAYEQYF

j_gene: TRBJ1-2
d_gene: NA
v_gene: TRBV21-1
abundance: NA
CDR3nt: TGTGCCAGCAGCAAAGCGGGCAGGGGGTCGGGAGGCTACACCTTC
CDR3aa: CASSKAGRGSGGYTF

j_gene: TRBJ2-7
d_gene: TRBD2
v_gene: TRBV23-1
abundance: once
CDR3nt: TGCGCCAGCAGGCTAAAGCGGGATTACGAGCAGTACTTC
CDR3aa: CASRLKRDYEQYF

j_gene: TRBJ2-5
d_gene: NA
v_gene: TRBV6-2/TRBV6-3
abundance: NA
CDR3nt: TGTGCCAGCAGTAAGGTGGAAGAGACCCAGTACTTC
CDR3aa: CASSKVEETQYF

j_gene: TRBJ1-3
d_gene: TRBD1
v_gene: TRBV23-1
abundance: NA
CDR3nt: TGCGCCAGCAGTCTGAAGGTCGAGGCCAGGGGGGCTTCGGGAAACACCATATATTTT
CDR3aa: CASSLKVEARGASGNTIYF

j_gene: TRBJ1-3
d_gene: NA
v_gene: TRBV19
abundance: NA
CDR3nt: TGTGCCAGTAGTACAGGGACGAGCCCTGGAAACACCATATATTTT
CDR3aa: CASSTGTSPGNTIYF

j_gene: TRBJ1-2
d_gene: TRBD1
v_gene: TRBV28
abundance: once
CDR3nt: TGTGCCAGCAGTCTGGACAGGGTTAGCTACACCTTC
CDR3aa: CASSLDRVSYTF

j_gene: TRBJ1-1
d_gene: NA
v_gene: TRBV5-6
abundance: NA
CDR3nt: TGTGCCAGCAGCTGGGGTAGCACTGAAGCTTTCTTT
CDR3aa: CASSWGSTEAFF

j_gene: TRBJ2-1
d_gene: TRBD1
v_gene: TRBV5-8
abundance: NA
CDR3nt: TGTGCCAACACCGGGACAGGGGGTTTCTTGGATGAGCAGTTCTTC
CDR3aa: CANTGTGGFLDEQFF

j_gene: TRBJ1-1
d_gene: NA
v_gene: TRBV27
abundance: NA
CDR3nt: TGTGCCAGCAGTTTATCCTGGGTGAACACTGAAGCTTTCTTT
CDR3aa: CASSLSWVNTEAFF

j_gene: TRBJ1-2
d_gene: TRBD1
v_gene: TRBV19
abundance: NA
CDR3nt: TGTGCCAGTAGTATAGATACAGGGGATGAATATGGCTACACCTTC
CDR3aa: CASSIDTGDEYGYTF